This TCR beta chain was sequenced for a study of blood T cell repertoires in COVID-19. Study overall: The United States, Italy and Spain were the sources of the acute and convalescent COVID-19 samples. PBMCs, B-cell-depleted T cells, or T cells provided the cDNA or gDNA that made up the material.

Germline lookup yields CDR1 SGHNT and CDR2 YYREEE (reference sequence). The CDR3 sequence is 16 residues long. J was trimmed by 4 bases and V by 3 bases; bases with no gene match: 13. Original data processing: Reference gene primer amplification yielded estimated nucleated cell counts. Using immunoSEQ multiplex PCR, the repertoire was profiled, and TCRdb retains in-frame clones only, with some absent. V and J calls and clone size come straight from that table; D and trimming were deduced from the DNA. The table has tens of thousands of clones, less than 90% seen once; the top ten hold approximately 12%.

V and J are TRBV5-4 and TRBJ2-7; 7 bases match TRBD1. The sequencing input was peripheral blood. The clonotype comes from a human donor in a cohort sampled during active COVID-19. This chain's CDR3 is CASSSVGTAAGYEQYF. Written as DNA, the CDR3 is TGTGCCAGCAGCTCGGTCGGGACAGCCGCCGGGTACGAGCAGTACTTC.